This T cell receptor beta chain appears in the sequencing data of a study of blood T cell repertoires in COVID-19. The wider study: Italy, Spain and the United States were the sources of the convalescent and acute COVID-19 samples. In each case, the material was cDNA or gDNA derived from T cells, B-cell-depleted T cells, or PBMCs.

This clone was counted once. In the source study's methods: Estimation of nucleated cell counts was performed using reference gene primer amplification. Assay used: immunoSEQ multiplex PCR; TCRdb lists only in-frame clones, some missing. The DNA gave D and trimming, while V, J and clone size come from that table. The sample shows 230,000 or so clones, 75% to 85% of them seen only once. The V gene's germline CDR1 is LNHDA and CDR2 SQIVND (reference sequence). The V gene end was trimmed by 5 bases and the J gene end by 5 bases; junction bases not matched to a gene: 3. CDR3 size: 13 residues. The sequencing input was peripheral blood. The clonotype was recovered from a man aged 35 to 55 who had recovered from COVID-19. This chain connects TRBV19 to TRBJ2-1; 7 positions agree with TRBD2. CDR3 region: CASSAGRDNEQFF. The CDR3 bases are TGTGCCAGTAGTGCAGGGAGGGACAATGAGCAGTTCTTC.